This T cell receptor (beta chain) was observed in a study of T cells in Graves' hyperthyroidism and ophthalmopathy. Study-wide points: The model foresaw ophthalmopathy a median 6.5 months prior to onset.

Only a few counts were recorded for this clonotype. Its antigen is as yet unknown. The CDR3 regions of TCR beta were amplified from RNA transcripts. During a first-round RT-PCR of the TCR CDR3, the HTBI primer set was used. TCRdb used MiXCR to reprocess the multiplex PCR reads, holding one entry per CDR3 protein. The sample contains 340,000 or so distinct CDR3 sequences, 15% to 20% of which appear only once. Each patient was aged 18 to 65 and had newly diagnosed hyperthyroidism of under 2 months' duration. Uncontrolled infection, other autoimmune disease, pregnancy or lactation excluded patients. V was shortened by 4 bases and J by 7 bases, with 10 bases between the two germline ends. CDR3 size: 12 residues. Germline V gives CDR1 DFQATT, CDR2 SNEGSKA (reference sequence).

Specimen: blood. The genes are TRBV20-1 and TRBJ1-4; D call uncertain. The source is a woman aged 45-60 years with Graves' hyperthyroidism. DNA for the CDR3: TGCAGTGCTACCGGACGTGGTGAAAAACTGTTTTTT. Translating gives CSATGRGEKLFF.